A single sample is the source of the 14 T cell receptor beta chains below, sequenced in a study of blood T cell repertoires in COVID-19. Only in-frame clones appear in the TCRdb table, and some are missing; sequencing was by immunoSEQ multiplex PCR. The sample comprises about 130,000 clones, approximately 85% of which are singletons, and approximately 4.3% rests with the top ten. Material: peripheral blood. The origin of the receptors is a human donor in a cohort sampled during active COVID-19.

The chain employs TRBV30 and TRBJ1-2, with D possibly TRBD1 on 5 matching bases. Looked up from germline, CDR1 is GTSNPN and CDR2 is SVGIG (reference sequence). This CDR3 comprises 13 residues. The germline V and J ends were trimmed by 5 bases and 4 bases, with 14 bases remaining between them. CDR3 in amino acids: CAWAPQGVYGYTF. In DNA form, the CDR3 reads TGTGCCTGGGCCCCCCAAGGGGTCTATGGCTACACCTTC.

The V gene is TRBV6-5, the J gene TRBJ1-1, with D possibly matching TRBD1 (6 bases). The germline V and J ends were trimmed by 7 bases and 1 base, with 16 bases remaining between them. The CDR3 consists of 15 residues. Looked up from germline, CDR1 is MNHEY and CDR2 is SVGAGI. The CDR3 DNA reads as TGTGCCAGCACTCCAAGGGGGGGACCGAACACTGAAGCTTTCTTT. Translating gives CASTPRGGPNTEAFF.

In this sample, this clone turned up once. The chain is built from TRBV5-1 and TRBJ2-3; D gene unclear. This CDR3 contains 12 residues. V was trimmed by 4 bases and J by 3 bases, leaving 6 bases between them. Per the germline V gene, CDR1 is SGHRS and CDR2 is YFSETQ. The DNA for the CDR3 is TGCGCCAGCAGCGAGTATACAGATACGCAGTATTTT. This codes for CASSEYTDTQYF.

The chain combines TRBV14 with TRBJ2-2, with D tentatively TRBD2 (5 bases). Germline lookup yields CDR1 SGHDN and CDR2 FVKESK. The CDR3 runs to 16 residues. Trimming took 6 bases from V and 3 from J, leaving 17 bases between them. CDR3 DNA sequence: TGTGCCAGCAGTAAGAGGGCGCCTGGCGACACCGGGGAGCTGTTTTTT. Translation gives CASSKRAPGDTGELFF.

The chain recombines TRBV5-4 with TRBJ2-5, with TRBD2 as a possible D gene (6 bases). This CDR3 has 14 amino acids. Trimming took off 0 bases at V and 5 bases at J, with 11 bases between the two ends. CDR1 and CDR2 (germline): SGHNT, YYREEE (reference sequence). The CDR3 loop is CASSLASVGETQYF. For the CDR3, the DNA is TGTGCCAGCAGCTTGGCTAGCGTAGGTGAGACCCAGTACTTC. The full variable domain, with the rest looked up from reference TRBV5-4 and TRBJ2-5, is ETGVTQSPTHLIKTRGQQVTLRCSSQSGHNTVSWYQQALGQGPQFIFQYYREEENGRGNFPPRFSGLQFPNYSSELNVNALELDDSALYLCASSLASVGETQYFGPGTRLLVL.

This sequence joins TRBV28 and TRBJ2-7; D call uncertain. V lost 4 bases to trimming and J lost 9 bases, with 25 bases between them. This CDR3 region has 16 residues. CDR1 and CDR2 from the germline V gene are MDHEN and SYDVKM. The CDR3 DNA is TGTGCCAGCAGTTCGCCCCCAACCGTACGAGCCTTCGGGCAGTACTTC. The encoded protein is CASSSPPTVRAFGQYF.

This clone was detected only a few times. The chain combines TRBV7-9 with TRBJ1-1; D is unresolved. This CDR3 has 14 residues. The germline gives CDR1 SEHNR, CDR2 FQNEAQ (reference sequence). Trimming cost V 5 bases and J 3 bases, with 13 bases left between them. In DNA, the CDR3 is TGTGCCAGCAGCCGCGGATTACCGGACACTGAAGCTTTCTTT. Amino acids: CASSRGLPDTEAFF. Full variable domain (remainder filled in from reference TRBV7-9 and TRBJ1-1): DTGVSQNPRHKITKRGQNVTFRCDPISEHNRLYWYRQTLGQGPEFLTYFQNEAQLEKSRLLSDRFSAERPKGSFSTLEIQRTEQGDSAMYLCASSRGLPDTEAFFGQGTRLTVV.

In the case of this clone: An end of the junction does not agree with germline; a read error may underlie this. This rearrangement joins TRBV5-1 to TRBJ2-1; D is unclear. CDR1 and CDR2 (germline): SGHRS, YFSETQ. The length of the CDR3 is 12 residues. Here the CDR3 reads CASSFDRSFPLF. CDR3 nucleotides: TGCGCCAGCAGCTTTGATCGGTCCTTTCCACTCTTC. Variable domain in full (rest from reference TRBV5-1 and TRBJ2-1): KAGVTQTPRYLIKTRGQQVTLSCSPISGHRSVSWYQQTPGQGLQFLFEYFSETQRNKGNFPGRFSGRQFSNSRSEMNVSTLELGDSALYLCASSFDRSFPLFGPGTRLTVL.

The chain is built from TRBV7-9 and TRBJ1-2; possible D gene TRBD1, 5 bases. Germline V gene sequence: CDR1 SEHNR, CDR2 FQNEAQ (reference sequence). The CDR3 is 14 residues long. Trimming stripped 6 bases from V and 4 bases from J, with 15 bases between. DNA for the CDR3: TGTGCCAGCAGTTTCCCCGGGACTCGCTATGGCTACACCTTC. This sequence encodes CASSFPGTRYGYTF.

The rearrangement uses TRBV6-4 and TRBJ1-5; no reliable D call. V dropped 3 bases and J dropped 2 bases, with 5 bases sitting between them. Per the germline V gene, CDR1 is MRHNA and CDR2 is SNTAGT. CDR3 size: 13 residues. In nucleotides, the CDR3 is TGTGCCAGCAGTGAATCTCGCAATCAGCCCCAGCATTTT. Translated: CASSESRNQPQHF.

This chain uses TRBV6-5 with TRBJ2-7, with D tentatively TRBD1 (5 bases). Germline V CDR1 and CDR2: MNHEY, SVGAGI. The CDR3 loop spans 13 amino acids. Deletions cut 4 bases from V and 0 bases from J, with 7 bases between. The CDR3, as DNA: TGTGCCAGCAGTTTTACAGGCTCCTACGAGCAGTACTTC. It translates to CASSFTGSYEQYF.

A word on this clone: One end of the junction varies from germline; a read error may be responsible. The chain has TRBV13 and TRBJ2-2, with 7 bases matching TRBD2. Germline CDR1 reads PRHDT; CDR2 reads FYEKMQ (reference sequence). The CDR3 is 14 amino acids. CDR3 in DNA: TGTGCCCGCAGCGACGGGGGGTGGACCGGGGAGCTGTTTTTT. Amino acids: CARSDGGWTGELFF. Full variable domain (rest looked up from reference TRBV13 and TRBJ2-2): AAGVIQSPRHLIKEKRETATLKCYPIPRHDTVYWYQQGPGQDPQFLISFYEKMQSDKGSIPDRFSAQQFSDYHSELNMSSLELGDSALYFCARSDGGWTGELFFGEGSRLTVL.

The genes are TRBV24-1 and TRBJ2-3, with 7 bases matching TRBD2. The CDR3 covers 15 residues. The J segment lost 2 bases and the V segment lost 5 bases, leaving 6 bases of the junction unmatched. Germline CDR1 and CDR2: KGHDR and SFDVKD. CDR3 sequence reads: CATSGGGYDTDTQYF. For the CDR3, the DNA is TGTGCCACCAGTGGGGGGGGTTATGACACAGATACGCAGTATTTT.

This chain connects TRBV2 to TRBJ2-7; 7 positions agree with TRBD2. Germline V CDR1 and CDR2: SNHLY, FYNNEI. CDR3 length: 15 amino acids. The V segment lost 2 bases and the J segment 0 bases; nucleotides outside the gene matches: 4. The CDR3 here is CASSERAGSSYEQYF. The CDR3 coding sequence is TGTGCCAGCAGTGAACGAGCGGGGAGCTCCTACGAGCAGTACTTC.